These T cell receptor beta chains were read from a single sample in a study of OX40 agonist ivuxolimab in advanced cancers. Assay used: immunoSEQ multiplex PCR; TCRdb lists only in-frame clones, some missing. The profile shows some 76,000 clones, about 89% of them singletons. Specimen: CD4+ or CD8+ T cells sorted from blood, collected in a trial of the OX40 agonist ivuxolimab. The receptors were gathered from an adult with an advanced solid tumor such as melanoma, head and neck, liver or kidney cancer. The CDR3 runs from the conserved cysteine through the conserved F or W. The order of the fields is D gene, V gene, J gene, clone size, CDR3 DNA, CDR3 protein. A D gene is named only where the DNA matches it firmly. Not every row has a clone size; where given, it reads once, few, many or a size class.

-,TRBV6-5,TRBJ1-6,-,TGTGCCAGCACCCCATATTCACCCCTCCACTTT,CASTPYSPLHF
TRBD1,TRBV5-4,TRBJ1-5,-,TGTGCCAGCAGCTTGGATGGACAGGCAAATCAGCCCCAGCATTTT,CASSLDGQANQPQHF
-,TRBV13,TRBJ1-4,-,TGTGCCAGCAGCTTCTTAGGTGAAAAACTGTTTTTT,CASSFLGEKLFF
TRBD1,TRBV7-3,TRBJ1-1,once,TGTGCCAGCAGCTTAATAAGGGGGCTACGGGTCTCGGGTAGGAGTGCTGAAGCTTTCTTT,CASSLIRGLRVSGRSAEAFF
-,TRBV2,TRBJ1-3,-,TGTGCCGGCGCCACGGAATCGGGAAACACCATATATTTT,CAGATESGNTIYF
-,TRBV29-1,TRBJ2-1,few,TGCAGCGTTCACGTGGATTGGGAGCAGTTCTTC,CSVHVDWEQFF
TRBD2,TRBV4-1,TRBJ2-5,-,TGCGCCAGCAGCCAAGGACTAGCGGGAGGGCCTCAAGAGACCCAGTACTTC,CASSQGLAGGPQETQYF
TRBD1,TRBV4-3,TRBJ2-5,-,TGCGCCAGCAGCCACCGGGACAGGGAAGTAGGGGCCCAGTACTTC,CASSHRDREVGAQYF
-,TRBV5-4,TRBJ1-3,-,TGTGCCAGCAGCTTGTCGGGGTACTCTGGAAACACCATATATTTT,CASSLSGYSGNTIYF
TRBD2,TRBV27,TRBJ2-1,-,TGTGCCAGCAGTTTGACTAGCGGGGTAAGCTCCTACAATGAGCAGTTCTTC,CASSLTSGVSSYNEQFF
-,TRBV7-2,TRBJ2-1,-,TGTGCCAGCAGCTTAATCGTGGGTCAGGGAATCTACAATGAGCAGTTCTTC,CASSLIVGQGIYNEQFF
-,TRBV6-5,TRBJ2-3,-,TGTGCCAGCGCGGAGGCCTCCGTTGCTCCAGATACGCAGTATTTT,CASAEASVAPDTQYF
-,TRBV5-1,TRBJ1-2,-,TGCGCCAGCAGCTTGAGGGTAGAGATCGAAGGCTACACCTTC,CASSLRVEIEGYTF
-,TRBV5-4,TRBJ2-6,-,TGTGCCAGCAGCCGACAGGGAGGTTTTAGCTCTGGGGCCAACGTCCTGACTTTC,CASSRQGGFSSGANVLTF
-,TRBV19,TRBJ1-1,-,TGTGCCAGTAGTTTTACAGGTGACACTGAAGCTTTCTTT,CASSFTGDTEAFF
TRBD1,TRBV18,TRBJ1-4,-,TGTGCCAGCTCACCCACATCCCAGGGGGCGGCAGAAAAACTGTTTTTT,CASSPTSQGAAEKLFF
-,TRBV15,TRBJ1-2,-,TGTGCCACCAGCAGAGATAGAACAGGAAGTTATGGCTACACCTTC,CATSRDRTGSYGYTF
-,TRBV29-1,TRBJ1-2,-,TGCAGCGGCCGCGGGAACTATGGCTACACCTTC,CSGRGNYGYTF
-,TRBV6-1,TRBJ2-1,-,TGTGCCAGCACCGAAAGCGGGCGGTACAATGAGCAGTTCTTC,CASTESGRYNEQFF
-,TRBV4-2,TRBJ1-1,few,TGTGCCAGCAGCCACCTGCCTGGGACCAGAAACACTGAAGCTTTCTTT,CASSHLPGTRNTEAFF
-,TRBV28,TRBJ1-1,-,TGTGCCAGCAGTTTAGGAGGGTCAGTGTTTGAAGCTTTCTTT,CASSLGGSVFEAFF
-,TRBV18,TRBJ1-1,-,TGTGCCAGCTCACCAACGGGGGCGAACACTGAAGCTTTCTTT,CASSPTGANTEAFF
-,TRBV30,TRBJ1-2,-,TGTGCCTGGGGTGACTCGTCCGGCTACACCTTC,CAWGDSSGYTF
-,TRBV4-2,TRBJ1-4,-,TGTGCCAGCAGCCAGCCCTGGGGTGCAACTAATGAAAAACTGTTTTTT,CASSQPWGATNEKLFF
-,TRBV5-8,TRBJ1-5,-,TGTGCCAGCAGGAAGTTTGGTGAAGCCCAGCATTTT,CASRKFGEAQHF
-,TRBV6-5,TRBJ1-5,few,TGTGCCAGCAACAGGCGGCCAAATCAGCCCCAGCATTTT,CASNRRPNQPQHF
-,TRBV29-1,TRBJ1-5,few,TGCAGCGTCTCAGATAGCAATCAGCCCCAGCATTTT,CSVSDSNQPQHF
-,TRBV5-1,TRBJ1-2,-,TGCGCCAGCAGCTATGGACTGGACGAGTATGGCTACACCTTC,CASSYGLDEYGYTF
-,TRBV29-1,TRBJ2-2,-,TGCAGCGTTGAAAGAAGCCTGAACACCGGGGAGCTGTTTTTT,CSVERSLNTGELFF
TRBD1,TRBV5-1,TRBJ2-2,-,TGCGCCAGCACAAAAAATTGGCAGGGGGATACCGGGGAGCTGTTTTTT,CASTKNWQGDTGELFF
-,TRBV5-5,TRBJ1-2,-,TGTGCCAGCAGCTTGGGGGAGGATGGCTACACCTTC,CASSLGEDGYTF
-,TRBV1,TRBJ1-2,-,TGCACCAGCAGCCCATGCAGGGGGTCGGATTATGGCTACACCTTC,CTSSPCRGSDYGYTF
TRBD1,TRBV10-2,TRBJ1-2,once,TGCGCCAGCAGTCACGATCCGAGACAGGGAATCTATGGCTACACCTTC,CASSHDPRQGIYGYTF
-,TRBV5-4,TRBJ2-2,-,TGTGCCAGCAGTGGGGGGGGCGTGAACACCGGGGAGCTGTTTTTT,CASSGGGVNTGELFF
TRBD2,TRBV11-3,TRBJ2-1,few,TGTGCCAGCAGCTTAGTATCTAGCGGGAGCGCTGAGCAGTTCTTC,CASSLVSSGSAEQFF
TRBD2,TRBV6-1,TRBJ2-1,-,TGTGCCAGCAGAAAGGGGACTAGCGGGAACAATGAGCAGTTCTTC,CASRKGTSGNNEQFF
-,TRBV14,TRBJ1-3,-,TGTGCCAGCAGCCAGCCGGGCGCGGGCTCTGGAAACACCATATATTTT,CASSQPGAGSGNTIYF
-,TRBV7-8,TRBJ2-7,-,TGTGCCAGCAGCTTAGCGCCGTGGTACGAGCAGTACTTC,CASSLAPWYEQYF
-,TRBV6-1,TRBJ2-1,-,TGTGCCAGCAGTGAAGCGGGCGGGGAACACAATGAGCAGTTCTTC,CASSEAGGEHNEQFF
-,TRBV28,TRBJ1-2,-,TGTGCCAGCAGTTCCGCGACGGAGAACTATGGCTACACCTTC,CASSSATENYGYTF
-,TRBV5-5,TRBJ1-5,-,TGTGCCAGCAGCTTGGGGGAGAGAGGTAATCAGCCCCAGCATTTT,CASSLGERGNQPQHF